The 27 T cell receptor beta chains listed next were all sequenced from one sample in a study (dated by TCRdb to about 2016). Preparation of the library involved RT-PCR. The reads were generated on an Illumina MiSeq. TCRdb trimmed the raw reads at Q25, called clones with MiXCR and kept productive beta chains. A single entry per CDR3 protein holds the most common genes and DNA from its merged rows. The sample table holds approximately 720,000 distinct CDR3 sequences, of which 11% to 15% were seen once. Clones ranked in the top ten supply roughly 3.9% of the sample. The sequenced material came from memory CD4+ T cells from blood. These receptors originate from a female donor in good health, serving as a healthy control.

This clonotype was counted ten times or more. This chain joins TRBV6-6 and TRBJ2-1, with D possibly being TRBD1 (6 bases). The V gene lost 2 bases and the J gene lost 10 bases, with 15 bases spanning the gap. This CDR3 is built from 14 residues. Germline V CDR1 and CDR2: MNHNY, SVGAGI (reference sequence). Here the CDR3 DNA reads TGTGCCAGCAGTTACAGGGACATCCCAATAGAGCAGTTCTTC. Translation: CASSYRDIPIEQFF.

The rearrangement links TRBV6-5 to TRBJ2-1, with D perhaps matching TRBD2 (5 bases). Per the germline V gene, CDR1 is MNHEY and CDR2 is SVGAGI. V was cut by 4 bases and J by 12 bases, with 19 bases left in between. The CDR3 spans 14 residues. The CDR3 is CASSSSSIAFWQFF. The CDR3 DNA follows: TGTGCCAGCAGTTCCTCTTCCATAGCGTTTTGGCAGTTCTTC.

In this sample, this clonotype turned up a few times. This chain uses TRBV7-4 with TRBJ2-1; D is undetermined. V was pared by 1 base and J by 12 bases, with 10 bases between. The CDR3 has 12 residues. The germline gives CDR1 SGHVT, CDR2 SQSDAQ. CDR3 DNA: TGTGCCAGCAGCTTAGATGAGGCTCCGCAGTTCTTC. Protein: CASSLDEAPQFF.

The V gene is TRBV15, the J gene TRBJ2-5; tentatively, D is TRBD1 (6 bases). From germline, CDR1 is LNHNV and CDR2 YYDKDF (reference sequence). The V end was cut by 11 bases, the J end by 4 bases, with 14 bases between. The CDR3 has 12 residues. The CDR3: CASSTGTETQYF. The CDR3, as DNA: TGTGCCTCCTCCACAGGGACAGAGACCCAGTACTTC.

This chain uses TRBV7-2 with TRBJ2-5; maybe TRBD1 (6 bases). Trimming removed 2 bases from V and 5 bases from J, with 12 bases in between. CDR1 is SGHTA, CDR2 FQGNSA, per germline. The CDR3 is made up of 14 amino acids. CDR3 sequence reads: CASSLNSGVETQYF. The CDR3 nucleotides read TGTGCCAGCAGCTTAAATTCAGGGGTGGAGACCCAGTACTTC.

Many counts were recorded for this clonotype. The rearrangement uses TRBV5-1 and TRBJ1-1; D is undetermined. Per germline, CDR1 SGHRS and CDR2 YFSETQ. This CDR3 has 14 amino acids. Trimming removed 4 bases from V and 0 bases from J, with 10 bases in between. The CDR3 reads CASSPLGVNTEAFF. The CDR3 nucleotides are TGCGCCAGCAGCCCGCTTGGAGTGAACACTGAAGCTTTCTTT.

A few counts support this clonotype. This chain links TRBV10-3 with TRBJ2-3, with TRBD1 matching over 7 bases. Germline V gene sequence: CDR1 ENHRY, CDR2 SYGVKD. The junction had 6 bases not matched to a gene; V was cut back by 0 bases and J by 0 bases. This CDR3 spans 17 amino acids. The CDR3 DNA reads TGTGCCATCAGTGAGTCTCGACAGGGTAAAAGCACAGATACGCAGTATTTT. It is translated as CAISESRQGKSTDTQYF.

The chain combines TRBV12-3 or TRBV12-4 with TRBJ1-4; D unresolved. V dropped 1 base and J dropped 0 bases, with 15 bases sitting between them. The CDR3 is 18 amino acids. The CDR3 here is CASSLGNTGAATNEKLFF. The CDR3 DNA reads as TGTGCCAGCAGTTTAGGGAATACGGGCGCCGCAACTAATGAAAAACTGTTTTTT.

V gene TRBV11-2 combines with J gene TRBJ2-3; 7 positions match TRBD1. This CDR3 region has 17 residues. The V gene end was trimmed by 5 bases and the J gene end by 1 base; junction bases not matched to a gene: 12. Germline CDR1 SGHAT, CDR2 FQNNGV. In DNA, the CDR3 is TGTGCCAGCAGCCCACGGACAGGCGGAAAAGGCACAGATACGCAGTATTTT. Protein: CASSPRTGGKGTDTQYF.

This clonotype was observed a few times. The chain couples TRBV6-5 to TRBJ1-6; TRBD1 aligns across 8 bases. The V gene end was trimmed by 5 bases and the J gene end by 0 bases; junction bases not matched to a gene: 12. Germline CDR1 MNHEY, CDR2 SVGAGI. This CDR3 is 19 amino acids long. The CDR3 sequence: CASSQTRQGKSSYNSPLHF. The CDR3 coding sequence is TGTGCCAGCAGTCAGACGAGACAGGGGAAGAGCTCCTATAATTCACCCCTCCACTTT.

The rearrangement links TRBV6-6 to TRBJ1-2, with a possible D match to TRBD1 (6 bases). With 6 bases removed from V and 0 bases from J, the gap between germline ends came to 11 bases. CDR3 length: 14 amino acids. Germline V gene data show CDR1 as MNHNY and CDR2 as SVGAGI (reference sequence). The CDR3 DNA follows: TGTGCCAGCAGAACACAGGGCACTAACTATGGCTACACCTTC. As protein: CASRTQGTNYGYTF.

J is TRBJ1-2 and V is TRBV6-2 or TRBV6-3; D gene uncertain. CDR3 length: 12 residues. V was pared by 6 bases and J by 13 bases, with 18 bases between. CDR1 and CDR2 (germline): MNHEY, SVGEGT. The CDR3 protein is CASSQGLLSVTF. The CDR3 DNA follows: TGTGCCAGCAGCCAAGGACTGCTGTCGGTCACCTTC.

The chain carries TRBV6-2 or TRBV6-3 and TRBJ2-5, with TRBD2 identical over 8 bases. Germline loops: CDR1 MNHEY, CDR2 SVGEGT. Losses at the gene ends were 2 bases for V and 4 bases for J; bases not matched to a gene: 3. The CDR3 runs 14 residues. CDR3 DNA sequence: TGTGCCAGCAGTTACGGGGGACTAGTAGAGACCCAGTACTTC. It translates to CASSYGGLVETQYF.

Only a few counts were recorded for this clonotype. The chain has TRBV5-4 and TRBJ1-6; D may be TRBD1 (5 bases). The CDR3 is made up of 14 amino acids. CDR1 and CDR2 from the germline V gene are SGHNT and YYREEE (reference sequence). Trimming took 0 bases from V and 7 from J, leaving 8 bases between them. The CDR3 nucleotides read TGTGCCAGCAGCTTGGATCAGGGAAATTCACCCCTCCACTTT. The encoded protein is CASSLDQGNSPLHF.

Ten or more counts support this clonotype. The rearrangement joins TRBV20-1 to TRBJ2-5, with D perhaps matching TRBD2 (6 bases). The CDR3 has 14 residues. Trimming left V 5 bases short and J 3 bases short, with 16 bases between. Germline values: CDR1 DFQATT, CDR2 SNEGSKA (reference sequence). The CDR3 here is CSAPRLVREETQYF. The CDR3 DNA follows: TGCAGTGCTCCTCGACTAGTACGTGAAGAGACCCAGTACTTC.

This clonotype was detected only a few times. This sequence joins TRBV12-3 or TRBV12-4 and TRBJ1-2; D uncertain. Trimming removed 2 bases from V and 8 bases from J, with 12 bases in between. The CDR3 consists of 13 residues. For the CDR3, the DNA is TGTGCCAGCAGTTTAAGGACGCTGGGCGGCTACACCTTC. This sequence encodes CASSLRTLGGYTF.

This rearrangement joins TRBV6-5 to TRBJ1-1; D is perhaps TRBD1 (5 bases). The CDR3 loop spans 13 amino acids. From germline, CDR1 is MNHEY and CDR2 SVGAGI. V lost 0 bases and J 5 bases, leaving 7 bases between the germline ends. The CDR3 sequence is CASSYSKGTEAFF. The CDR3 nucleotides read TGTGCCAGCAGTTACTCGAAGGGGACTGAAGCTTTCTTT.

The chain is built from TRBV30 and TRBJ2-1; D is perhaps TRBD1 (6 bases). The V gene lost 8 bases and the J gene lost 9 bases, with 20 bases spanning the gap. CDR3 size: 13 residues. CDR1 and CDR2 from the germline V gene are GTSNPN and SVGIG (reference sequence). The chain's CDR3 is CASSMSRGGEQFF. The CDR3 region has the DNA TGTGCCAGTAGTATGTCTAGAGGGGGTGAGCAGTTCTTC.

The rearrangement joins TRBV7-9 to TRBJ2-5, with D perhaps assigned TRBD1 or TRBD2 (6 bases each). The CDR3 has 14 residues. V lost 5 bases, J lost 7 bases, and 17 bases lay in between. Per the germline V gene, CDR1 is SEHNR and CDR2 is FQNEAQ (reference sequence). The CDR3 DNA reads TGTGCCAGCAGCGCCGAGGGGGGCCATTGGACCCAGTACTTC. Protein sequence: CASSAEGGHWTQYF. The full variable domain, in which reference TRBV7-9 and TRBJ2-5 provide the parts outside the CDR3, is DTGVSQNPRHKITKRGQNVTFRCDPISEHNRLYWYRQTLGQGPEFLTYFQNEAQLEKSRLLSDRFSAERPKGSFSTLEIQRTEQGDSAMYLCASSAEGGHWTQYFGPGTRLLVL.

This clonotype was seen more than once but under ten times. This rearrangement joins TRBV7-2 to TRBJ1-1; TRBD1 matches 10 bases. The V gene's germline CDR1 is SGHTA and CDR2 FQGNSA. Germline trimming cut 5 bases from V and 6 bases from J; bases unmatched to any gene: 12. The CDR3 totals 16 residues. DNA of the CDR3: TGTGCCAGCAGCAAAGACAGGGGGCGCGGAGGGTCTGAAGCTTTCTTT. Translation gives CASSKDRGRGGSEAFF. The whole variable domain, filled in from reference TRBV7-2 and TRBJ1-1, reads GAGVSQSPSNKVTEKGKDVELRCDPISGHTALYWYRQSLGQGLEFLIYFQGNSAPDKSGLPSDRFSAERTGGSVSTLTIQRTQQEDSAVYLCASSKDRGRGGSEAFFGQGTRLTVV.

This clonotype occurred a few times. The rearrangement links TRBV7-6 to TRBJ2-3, with D possibly being TRBD2 (6 bases). This CDR3 has 17 amino acids. Trimming took off 1 base at V and 4 bases at J, with 18 bases between the two ends. Germline lookup yields CDR1 SGHVS and CDR2 FNYEAQ. The CDR3: CASSLDKGLGTSDTQYF. The CDR3 DNA follows: TGTGCCAGCAGCTTAGACAAGGGACTGGGGACGTCAGATACGCAGTATTTT.

The V gene is TRBV7-2, the J gene TRBJ2-1; D uncertain. CDR3 length equals 13 residues. Trimming cost V 2 bases and J 5 bases, with 7 bases left between them. Germline V gene sequence: CDR1 SGHTA, CDR2 FQGNSA. CDR3 coding DNA: TGTGCCAGCAGCTTATATAATAACAATGAGCAGTTCTTC. Translated, it gives CASSLYNNNEQFF.

The chain recombines TRBV14 with TRBJ2-1; D remains unclear. V was shortened by 4 bases and J by 0 bases, with 7 bases between the two germline ends. CDR3 length equals 14 residues. Looked up from germline, CDR1 is SGHDN and CDR2 is FVKESK. In nucleotides, the CDR3 is TGTGCCAGCAGCCTATACCACTCCTACAATGAGCAGTTCTTC. This codes for CASSLYHSYNEQFF.

The rearrangement uses TRBV7-2 and TRBJ1-1; D unclear. This CDR3 has 13 residues. V lost 4 bases and J lost 6, with 12 bases in between. Germline V lookup: CDR1 SGHTA, CDR2 FQGNSA. Here the CDR3 DNA reads TGTGCCAGCAGCTGGTGGAAGGACGCTGAAGCTTTCTTT. This gives the protein CASSWWKDAEAFF.

The chain carries TRBV18 and TRBJ1-4; D is perhaps TRBD1 (5 bases). Germline V lookup: CDR1 KGHSH, CDR2 LQKENI. V shed 3 bases and J shed 8 bases, with 10 bases lying between them. The CDR3 covers 13 residues. This CDR3 is CASSPPGREKLFF. The CDR3 coding sequence is TGTGCCAGCTCACCGCCGGGGCGAGAAAAACTGTTTTTT.

The chain employs TRBV7-9 and TRBJ2-3, with no clear D. Germline V gene data show CDR1 as SEHNR and CDR2 as FQNEAQ (reference sequence). This CDR3 is built from 17 residues. V was clipped by 1 base and J by 2 bases, with 16 bases between them. The CDR3 coding sequence is TGTGCCAGCAGCTTAGGATTGTCGAGCAGTTTCACAGATACGCAGTATTTT. Residues: CASSLGLSSSFTDTQYF.

This clonotype was seen ten or more times. The V gene is TRBV6-5, the J gene TRBJ2-2; TRBD2 matches 10 bases. Germline V gives CDR1 MNHEY, CDR2 SVGAGI. This CDR3 contains 14 residues. V shed 10 bases and J 6 bases; nucleotides not matched to a gene: 8. As DNA, the CDR3 is TGTGCCACCCGGGGACTAGCGTCTTCCGGGGAGCTGTTTTTT. Its protein product is CATRGLASSGELFF.